This T cell receptor (beta chain) was captured in a study of cytomegalovirus exposure and HLA in healthy donors. The V gene's germline CDR1 is LNHDA and CDR2 SQIVND (reference sequence). This CDR3 is built from 14 residues. Trimming cost V 7 bases and J 2 bases, with 11 bases left between them. PCR was performed using 60 Vbeta and 13 Jbeta primers. TCRdb's table, derived via immunoSEQ multiplex PCR, lists solely in-frame clones and lacks some. Here the sample spans 100,000 to 120,000 clones, approximately 83% being singletons. This chain uses TRBV19 with TRBJ2-2; no reliable D call. The source is a man in his forties in good health and CMV-seronegative. The sequenced sample consisted of PBMCs. CDR3 bases: TGTGCCAGTACTAGGATCTTAAACACCGGGGAGCTGTTTTTT. As protein: CASTRILNTGELFF.